This T cell receptor beta chain is drawn from a study of graft-versus-host responses after intestinal transplantation. Across the whole study: Every one of the recipients received anti-thymocyte globulin induction and afterwards took tacrolimus and steroids for 3 to 4 years.

Worth noting for this clone: The antigen remains unidentified.

This table comes from immunoSEQ multiplex PCR, and its TCRdb copy is limited to in-frame clones, with some not included. The profile shows about 97,000 clones, around 93% of them singletons. The study's findings and limits: GvH clones were identified in recipient marrow, with some first appearing in ileum or blood. HvG clone declines early post-transplant were associated with peak circulating GvH levels.

The TCR comes from a human donor who was the organ donor for an intestinal transplant. The sequences come from unstimulated CD8+ T cells sorted from spleen or lymph node cells, collected before transplant.

The CDR3 loop is CASSQVLAGYNEQFF. CDR3 coding DNA: TGCGCCAGCAGCCAAGTCCTAGCGGGGTACAATGAGCAGTTCTTC. The chain carries TRBV4-1 and TRBJ2-1, with 9 bases aligning to TRBD2. Per the germline V gene, CDR1 is MGHRA and CDR2 is YSYEKL. The CDR3 totals 15 residues. V dropped 1 base and J dropped 4; count of bases not matched to a gene: 2.